This entry lists 16 T cell receptor beta chains sequenced from one sample in a study of T cells in Graves' hyperthyroidism and ophthalmopathy. TCR beta CDR3 sequences were amplified from RNA transcripts. An initial round of RT-PCR targeting the TCR CDR3 relied on the HTBI primer set. TCRdb reanalysed the multiplex PCR reads using MiXCR and keeps one entry per CDR3 protein. Here the sample spans approximately 870,000 distinct CDR3 sequences, roughly 37% being singletons. Sequencing used blood. The receptor source for this set is a man between 18 and 35 years old with Graves' hyperthyroidism.

The sample holds one count of this clonotype. The chain couples TRBV4-3 to TRBJ1-3, with D unclear. Trimming took 1 base from V and 3 from J, leaving 16 bases between them. The germline V gene encodes CDR1 LGHNA and CDR2 YSLEER. The CDR3 covers 17 residues. The CDR3 nucleotides are TGCGCCAGCAGCCAAGCTCCCTCCTCCAGGAATGGAAACACCATATATTTT. It is translated as CASSQAPSSRNGNTIYF.

The J gene is TRBJ1-3, the V gene TRBV9, with D maybe TRBD1 (6 bases). This CDR3 comprises 15 residues. V was trimmed by 4 bases and J by 4 bases, leaving 15 bases between them. Germline CDR1 is SGDLS and CDR2 is YYNGEE. The CDR3 sequence is CASSSTGQHGNTIYF. The DNA of the CDR3 is TGTGCCAGCAGCTCCACAGGGCAACACGGAAACACCATATATTTT.

The chain joins TRBV10-3 to TRBJ2-7; 8 nucleotides match TRBD2. This CDR3 has 16 residues. Germline trimming cut 1 base from V and 6 bases from J; bases unmatched to any gene: 11. Germline CDR1 ENHRY, CDR2 SYGVKD. DNA for the CDR3: TGTGCCATCAGTGAGTTCCCGGGGACTAGTTCGAGCGAGCAGTACTTC. As protein: CAISEFPGTSSSEQYF.

This clonotype was detected many times. The gene calls are TRBV7-2 and TRBJ2-7; D possibly matches TRBD1 or TRBD2 (5 bases each). V was clipped by 6 bases and J by 0 bases, with 12 bases between them. The germline gives CDR1 SGHTA, CDR2 FQGNSA. The CDR3 length is 14 residues. Written as DNA, the CDR3 is TGTGCCAGCAGACGGGACGCGAGCTCCTACGAGCAGTACTTC. Translation gives CASRRDASSYEQYF.

Regarding this clonotype: At one boundary the junction diverges from the germline segment, which might be a read error. The genes are TRBV15 and TRBJ2-2, with TRBD1 matching over 7 bases. CDR1 and CDR2 from the germline V gene are LNHNV and YYDKDF (reference sequence). The CDR3 is 17 amino acids. The CDR3 DNA follows: TGTGCTAGCAGCTTAACCCCCGGGACAGTTAACGCCGGGAAGCTGTTTTTT. Its protein is CASSLTPGTVNAGKLFF.

The gene calls are TRBV5-1 and TRBJ2-7; D gene unclear. Germline V lookup: CDR1 SGHRS, CDR2 YFSETQ. The CDR3 sequence is 15 residues long. Trimming pared 4 bases from V and 9 bases from J, leaving 23 bases between. The DNA for the CDR3 is TGCGCCAGCAGCCAAGCACGGACCGCATATTTCGCGCAGTACTTC. Its protein is CASSQARTAYFAQYF. Full variable domain (outside the CDR3, taken from reference TRBV5-1 and TRBJ2-7): KAGVTQTPRYLIKTRGQQVTLSCSPISGHRSVSWYQQTPGQGLQFLFEYFSETQRNKGNFPGRFSGRQFSNSRSEMNVSTLELGDSALYLCASSQARTAYFAQYFGPGTRLTVT.

The gene calls are TRBV3-1 and TRBJ2-7; D uncertain. CDR1 and CDR2 (germline): LGHDT, YNNKEL (reference sequence). Trimming cost V 3 bases and J 0 bases, with 12 bases left between them. The CDR3 contains 15 residues. The CDR3 region is CASSQSTTPSYEQYF. CDR3 bases: TGTGCCAGCAGCCAGTCCACAACACCCTCCTACGAGCAGTACTTC.

On this clonotype: A read error may account for a junction end that differs from germline. This rearrangement joins TRBV20-1 to TRBJ2-7; D uncertain. The germline V gene encodes CDR1 DFQATT and CDR2 SNEGSKA (reference sequence). The CDR3 covers 13 residues. The CDR3 DNA reads as TGCAGTGGTAGAGGTTTGGAACCCTACGAGCAGTACTTC. It translates to CSGRGLEPYEQYF.

This clonotype has ten or more counts. The gene calls are TRBV9 and TRBJ1-1, with D possibly TRBD1 on 5 matching bases. This CDR3 contains 13 residues. With 4 bases removed from V and 7 bases from J, the gap between germline ends came to 14 bases. The V gene's germline CDR1 is SGDLS and CDR2 YYNGEE. DNA for the CDR3: TGTGCCAGCAGCCCGGGGCTTGGCGGTGAAGCTTTCTTT. It codes for CASSPGLGGEAFF.

This clonotype was recorded many times. The genes are TRBV12-3 or TRBV12-4 and TRBJ1-2; D is unresolved. V was shortened by 6 bases and J by 7 bases, with 6 bases between the two germline ends. The CDR3 is made up of 10 amino acids. The CDR3 nucleotides read TGTGCCAGCAGAGGAGCTGGCTACACCTTC. It codes for CASRGAGYTF.

This chain links TRBV2 with TRBJ2-7; D not resolved. Per germline, CDR1 SNHLY and CDR2 FYNNEI. The CDR3 is made up of 13 amino acids. V lost 7 bases and J lost 5, with 15 bases in between. The CDR3: CASTRVTYNEQYF. CDR3 sequence (DNA): TGTGCCAGCACTAGGGTAACTTATAACGAGCAGTACTTC. The whole variable domain, remainder taken from reference TRBV2 and TRBJ2-7, is EPEVTQTPSHQVTQMGQEVILRCVPISNHLYFYWYRQILGQKVEFLVSFYNNEISEKSEIFDDQFSVERPDGSNFTLKIRSTKLEDSAMYFCASTRVTYNEQYFGPGTRLTVT.

The V call is TRBV11-2, the J call TRBJ2-7; 10 nucleotides line up with TRBD2. Trimming removed 6 bases from V and 4 bases from J; junction bases left unmatched: 9. CDR1 is SGHAT, CDR2 FQNNGV, per germline. The length of the CDR3 is 15 residues. The CDR3 sequence is CASRSVAGGFYEQYF. CDR3 nucleotide sequence: TGTGCCAGCAGGTCCGTAGCGGGAGGTTTTTACGAGCAGTACTTC.

This rearrangement joins TRBV12-3 or TRBV12-4 to TRBJ1-2, with D uncertain. This CDR3 is 13 amino acids long. The V and J ends lost 2 bases and 2 bases respectively, with 6 bases between them. Here the CDR3 reads CASSLIGNYGYTF. CDR3 sequence (DNA): TGTGCCAGCAGTTTAATAGGGAACTATGGCTACACCTTC.

This clonotype was seen ten or more times. The rearrangement joins TRBV13 to TRBJ1-5; D gene ambiguous. V was clipped by 4 bases and J by 4 bases, with 5 bases between them. CDR1 is PRHDT, CDR2 FYEKMQ, per germline (reference sequence). The CDR3 has 12 amino acids. CDR3 nucleotides: TGTGCCAGCAGCTCCCTGAATCAGCCCCAGCATTTT. Protein product: CASSSLNQPQHF. The full variable domain, its missing parts supplied by reference TRBV13 and TRBJ1-5, is AAGVIQSPRHLIKEKRETATLKCYPIPRHDTVYWYQQGPGQDPQFLISFYEKMQSDKGSIPDRFSAQQFSDYHSELNMSSLELGDSALYFCASSSLNQPQHFGDGTRLSIL.

V gene TRBV20-1 combines with J gene TRBJ1-2; D remains ambiguous. V was cut by 3 bases and J by 2 bases, with 10 bases left in between. CDR1 DFQATT and CDR2 SNEGSKA come from the germline V gene (reference sequence). The CDR3 has 13 residues. The CDR3 loop reads CSARRGDNYGYTF. CDR3 DNA sequence: TGCAGTGCTAGGCGGGGTGACAACTATGGCTACACCTTC.

The chain has TRBV29-1 and TRBJ2-1; perhaps TRBD2 as D (5 bases). Germline values: CDR1 SQVTM, CDR2 ANQGSEA. The CDR3 sequence is 12 residues long. V lost 6 bases and J lost 10, with 16 bases in between. The CDR3 sequence: CSVRFTREEQFF. As DNA, the CDR3 is TGCAGCGTCCGATTCACGAGGGAGGAGCAGTTCTTC.